This T cell receptor beta chain was sequenced during a study of beta chain features in type 1 diabetes. Study background: Across all samples, around 98 million sorted cells were examined. Study observations and caveats: TCRB repertoires of naive, central memory and Treg cells appeared more similar among patients than among healthy donors. TCRB CDR3 length was moderately but significantly reduced in all four CD4+ subsets of Type 1 diabetes patients.

The investigators reverse transcribed all of the isolated RNA, so they sequenced expressed TCRB transcripts. The repertoire was sequenced with immunoSEQ multiplex PCR; TCRdb's copy has only in-frame clones and lacks some. The table shows 20,000 to 30,000 clones, with 49% occurring only once. Stem cell-like memory, regulatory, central memory and naive CD4+ cells were sorted via CD45RO/CCR7/CD25/CD127/CD95/CD27. Concerning this clone: Antigen specificity is unknown.

The CDR3 contains 15 residues. V lost 2 bases, J lost 0 bases, and 11 bases lay in between. CDR1 is SGHTA, CDR2 FQGNSA, per germline. V gene TRBV7-2 combines with J gene TRBJ2-7; possibly TRBD2 for D (6 bases). The sequence derives from a man between 25 and 39 years old with type 1 diabetes. Sequencing input: stem cell memory CD4+ T cells from blood. The CDR3 protein is CASSLRRGSSYEQYF. The CDR3 DNA follows: TGTGCCAGCAGCTTAAGACGGGGGAGCTCCTACGAGCAGTACTTC.